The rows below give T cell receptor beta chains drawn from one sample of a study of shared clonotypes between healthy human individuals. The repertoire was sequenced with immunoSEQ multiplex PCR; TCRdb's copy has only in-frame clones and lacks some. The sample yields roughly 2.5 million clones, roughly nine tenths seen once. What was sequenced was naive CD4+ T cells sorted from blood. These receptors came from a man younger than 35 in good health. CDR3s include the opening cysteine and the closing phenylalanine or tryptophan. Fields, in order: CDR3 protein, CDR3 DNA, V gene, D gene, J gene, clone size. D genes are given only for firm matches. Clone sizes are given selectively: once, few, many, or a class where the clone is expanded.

cdr3_aa: CASSPASSYNEQFF
cdr3_nt: TGTGCCAGCTCACCTGCCAGCTCCTACAATGAGCAGTTCTTC
v_call: TRBV18
d_call: -
j_call: TRBJ2-1
clone_size: -

cdr3_aa: CAWSRGTPGTTDTQYF
cdr3_nt: TGTGCCTGGAGTCGGGGGACGCCCGGGACCACAGATACGCAGTATTTT
v_call: TRBV30
d_call: -
j_call: TRBJ2-3
clone_size: -

cdr3_aa: CASSLIGGRVTEAFF
cdr3_nt: TGTGCCAGCAGCCTCATTGGGGGCAGGGTGACTGAAGCTTTCTTT
v_call: TRBV7-2
d_call: -
j_call: TRBJ1-1
clone_size: -

cdr3_aa: CASSLALATSSYNEQFF
cdr3_nt: TGTGCCAGCAGCTTAGCTTTAGCAACGAGCTCCTACAATGAGCAGTTCTTC
v_call: TRBV7-2
d_call: -
j_call: TRBJ2-1
clone_size: -

cdr3_aa: CASSSQGGSNSPLHF
cdr3_nt: TGTGCCAGCAGCTCTCAGGGGGGTAGTAATTCACCCCTCCACTTT
v_call: TRBV9
d_call: TRBD1
j_call: TRBJ1-6
clone_size: -

cdr3_aa: CASSRDVGSYEQYF
cdr3_nt: TGTGCCAGCAGCAGGGACGTGGGCTCCTACGAGCAGTACTTC
v_call: TRBV5-6
d_call: -
j_call: TRBJ2-7
clone_size: -

cdr3_aa: CASSPPQGPYEQYF
cdr3_nt: TGTGCCAGCTCACCGCCACAGGGCCCCTACGAGCAGTACTTC
v_call: TRBV18
d_call: -
j_call: TRBJ2-7
clone_size: -

cdr3_aa: CASSLGVPYEQYF
cdr3_nt: TGTGCCAGCAGCCTCGGGGTACCTTACGAGCAGTACTTC
v_call: TRBV11-3
d_call: -
j_call: TRBJ2-7
clone_size: -

cdr3_aa: CASSPFLTAGRDTQYF
cdr3_nt: TGTGCCAGCAGCCCCTTTCTGACGGCGGGGCGGGATACGCAGTATTTT
v_call: TRBV5-4
d_call: -
j_call: TRBJ2-3
clone_size: -

cdr3_aa: CASSLTGGRGSGANVLTF
cdr3_nt: TGTGCCAGTAGCTTGACAGGGGGACGGGGTTCTGGGGCCAACGTCCTGACTTTC
v_call: TRBV19
d_call: TRBD1
j_call: TRBJ2-6
clone_size: -

cdr3_aa: CASSADAGPDSYEQYF
cdr3_nt: TGTGCCAGCAGCGCGGACGCTGGACCTGATTCCTACGAGCAGTACTTC
v_call: TRBV5-6
d_call: -
j_call: TRBJ2-7
clone_size: -

cdr3_aa: CASSSTSVSYNEQFF
cdr3_nt: TGCGCCAGCAGCTCAACTAGCGTCTCCTACAATGAGCAGTTCTTC
v_call: TRBV5-1
d_call: TRBD2
j_call: TRBJ2-1
clone_size: -

cdr3_aa: CASRRDNYNSPLHF
cdr3_nt: TGCGCCAGCAGAAGGGACAACTACAATTCACCCCTCCACTTT
v_call: TRBV5-1
d_call: -
j_call: TRBJ1-6
clone_size: -

cdr3_aa: CAISSGGTAPPNYGYTF
cdr3_nt: TGTGCCATCAGCTCCGGGGGGACCGCTCCTCCTAACTATGGCTACACCTTC
v_call: TRBV10-3
d_call: -
j_call: TRBJ1-2
clone_size: -

cdr3_aa: CASSLIGTGAEKLFF
cdr3_nt: TGCGCCAGCAGCCTAATCGGGACAGGGGCTGAAAAACTGTTTTTT
v_call: TRBV5-1
d_call: TRBD1
j_call: TRBJ1-4
clone_size: -

cdr3_aa: CASSYDRTIYEQYF
cdr3_nt: TGTGCCAGCAGTTATGACAGAACGATCTACGAGCAGTACTTC
v_call: TRBV28
d_call: -
j_call: TRBJ2-7
clone_size: -

cdr3_aa: CASSPQTGSTEAFF
cdr3_nt: TGCGCCAGCAGCCCACAAACAGGGTCCACTGAAGCTTTCTTT
v_call: TRBV5-1
d_call: -
j_call: TRBJ1-1
clone_size: few

cdr3_aa: CASSLTGTLANEKLFF
cdr3_nt: TGTGCCAGCAGTTTGACAGGGACCCTAGCTAATGAAAAACTGTTTTTT
v_call: TRBV6-5
d_call: TRBD1
j_call: TRBJ1-4
clone_size: -

cdr3_aa: CASSLREVGYEQYF
cdr3_nt: TGTGCCAGCTCCCTCAGGGAGGTTGGCTACGAGCAGTACTTC
v_call: TRBV18
d_call: -
j_call: TRBJ2-7
clone_size: -

cdr3_aa: CASSPKPNTEAFF
cdr3_nt: TGTGCCAGCAGCCCCAAGCCGAACACTGAAGCTTTCTTT
v_call: TRBV7-8
d_call: -
j_call: TRBJ1-1
clone_size: few

cdr3_aa: CASSTKELHTEAFF
cdr3_nt: TGTGCCAGCAGCACTAAGGAGCTTCACACTGAAGCTTTCTTT
v_call: TRBV7-9
d_call: -
j_call: TRBJ1-1
clone_size: -

cdr3_aa: CAWRPRAYYGYTF
cdr3_nt: TGTGCCTGGAGGCCCAGGGCCTACTATGGCTACACCTTC
v_call: TRBV30
d_call: -
j_call: TRBJ1-2
clone_size: -

cdr3_aa: CASSVAPSGLNTEAFF
cdr3_nt: TGTGCCAGCAGCGTAGCCCCGTCGGGCCTGAACACTGAAGCTTTCTTT
v_call: TRBV9
d_call: -
j_call: TRBJ1-1
clone_size: few